The 25 T cell receptor beta chains reported below all come from one sample, sequenced in a study of T cells in Graves' hyperthyroidism and ophthalmopathy. TCR beta CDR3 region amplification was performed from RNA transcripts. A set of HTBI primers served as the primers for a first-round RT-PCR of the TCR CDR3. MiXCR was run by TCRdb on the multiplex PCR reads, yielding one entry per CDR3 protein. The top ten hold roughly 8.2% of the sample, which has about 290,000 distinct CDR3 sequences, around 13% seen once. Sequenced: blood. The receptors were sampled from a woman between 40 and 55 years old with Graves' hyperthyroidism.

There are a few counts of this clonotype. The genes are TRBV5-4 and TRBJ2-2; 7 bases are shared with TRBD2. V shed 5 bases and J 0 bases; nucleotides not matched to a gene: 7. The germline CDR1 and CDR2 sequences are SGHNT and YYREEE (reference sequence). This CDR3 comprises 16 residues. The CDR3 region has the DNA TGTGCCAGCAGGGATAGTGGGAGGGCGAACACCGGGGAGCTGTTTTTT. Protein: CASRDSGRANTGELFF. The full variable domain, in which reference TRBV5-4 and TRBJ2-2 provide the parts outside the CDR3, is ETGVTQSPTHLIKTRGQQVTLRCSSQSGHNTVSWYQQALGQGPQFIFQYYREEENGRGNFPPRFSGLQFPNYSSELNVNALELDDSALYLCASRDSGRANTGELFFGEGSRLTVL.

Notes on this clonotype: A read error is possible here, since a much larger clone lies one base away. V usage is TRBV2 and J usage is TRBJ2-1, with a weak D call TRBD2 (5 bases). The CDR3 extends over 13 amino acids. In germline, CDR1 is SNHLY, CDR2 FYNNEI. The CDR3 DNA reads as TGTGTCAGCTCGGACTTCTCCTACAATGAGCAGTTCTTC. It translates to CVSSDFSYNEQFF. Together with reference TRBV2 and TRBJ2-1, the CDR3 gives the full variable domain: EPEVTQTPSHQVTQMGQEVILRCVPISNHLYFYWYRQILGQKVEFLVSFYNNEISEKSEIFDDQFSVERPDGSNFTLKIRSTKLEDSAMYFCVSSDFSYNEQFFGPGTRLTVL.

This clonotype was counted at least ten times. J is TRBJ2-3 and V is TRBV24-1, with D perhaps assigned TRBD1 or TRBD2 (5 bases each). The CDR3 runs 15 residues. The V end was cut by 8 bases, the J end by 0 bases, with 14 bases between. The germline V gene encodes CDR1 KGHDR and CDR2 SFDVKD. The CDR3 loop reads CATNRGRQSTDTQYF. The DNA of the CDR3 is TGTGCCACCAACCGGGGCCGACAAAGCACAGATACGCAGTATTTT.

This clonotype was found a few times. The chain uses TRBV12-3 or TRBV12-4 and TRBJ2-5; D is ambiguous. CDR3 length: 16 amino acids. Trimming removed 4 bases at V and 1 base at J, with 16 bases between. CDR3 nucleotide sequence: TGTGCCAGCAGTTGGGGTTTGGGCCGGGCCCAAGAGACCCAGTACTTC. Protein product: CASSWGLGRAQETQYF.

In this sample, this clonotype turned up a few times. V and J are TRBV12-5 and TRBJ2-1, with TRBD1 matching 7 bases. The CDR3 covers 18 residues. Germline V gene sequence: CDR1 LGHNT, CDR2 FRNRAP. V shed 1 base and J 8 bases; nucleotides not matched to a gene: 17. CDR3 DNA sequence: TGTGCTAGTGGTTTGGAGGAGACAGGGTTACGTAGTGTCCATGAGCAGTTCTTC. This sequence encodes CASGLEETGLRSVHEQFF.

This clonotype was recorded at least ten times. V usage is TRBV27 and J usage is TRBJ1-1; D call uncertain. CDR3 size: 15 residues. CDR1 and CDR2 from the germline V gene are MNHEY and SMNVEV (reference sequence). Trimming took off 8 bases at V and 4 bases at J, with 20 bases between the two ends. CDR3 residues: CASSRWSASGTEAFF. CDR3 coding DNA: TGTGCCAGCTCGAGGTGGAGTGCTTCTGGCACTGAAGCTTTCTTT.

This clonotype was seen ten or more times. V usage is TRBV30 and J usage is TRBJ2-7; tentatively, D is TRBD1 (5 bases). The CDR3 length is 11 residues. The V gene's germline CDR1 is GTSNPN and CDR2 SVGIG (reference sequence). The germline V and J ends were trimmed by 3 bases and 7 bases, with 10 bases remaining between them. The CDR3 DNA follows: TGTGCCTGGAGGGCCTCAGGGGAGCAGTACTTC. It codes for CAWRASGEQYF. Full variable domain (rest looked up from reference TRBV30 and TRBJ2-7): SQTIHQWPATLVQPVGSPLSLECTVEGTSNPNLYWYRQAAGRGLQLLFYSVGIGQISSEVPQNLSASRPQDRQFILSSKKLLLSDSGFYLCAWRASGEQYFGPGTRLTVT.

The sample holds many counts of this clonotype. The chain couples TRBV11-1 to TRBJ1-1; the D is unclear. From germline, CDR1 is SGHAT and CDR2 FQDESV (reference sequence). V dropped 5 bases and J dropped 1 base, with 11 bases sitting between them. The CDR3 length is 14 residues. CDR3 sequence reads: CASSPWHQNTEAFF. CDR3 nucleotide sequence: TGTGCCAGCAGCCCCTGGCATCAGAACACTGAAGCTTTCTTT.

This clonotype was counted a few times. V and J are TRBV12-3 or TRBV12-4 and TRBJ2-7; 15 nucleotides align to TRBD2. V was pared by 8 bases and J by 0 bases, with 8 bases of the junction left unmatched. This CDR3 is 17 amino acids long. The DNA for the CDR3 is TGTGCCAGCCGCCCGGGGACTAGCGGGAGGTTCTCCTACGAGCAGTACTTC. Protein: CASRPGTSGRFSYEQYF.

This clonotype was seen ten or more times. The CDR3 region is CASSRQSTGELFF. CDR3 nucleotide sequence: TGTGCCAGCAGCCGCCAGAGTACCGGGGAGCTGTTTTTT. V is TRBV7-8 and J is TRBJ2-2, with D hard to call. CDR3 size: 13 residues. CDR1 and CDR2 (germline): SGHVS, FQNEAQ. V dropped 5 bases and J dropped 5 bases, with 9 bases sitting between them.

The CDR3 spells CASSSVAGVGDTGELFF. In DNA, the CDR3 is TGTGCCAGTAGTTCGGTAGCGGGAGTGGGGGACACCGGGGAGCTGTTTTTT. The chain uses TRBV19 and TRBJ2-2, with 9 bases fitting TRBD2. V trimming: 5 bases; J trimming: 3 bases; junction bases outside the gene matches: 10. From germline, CDR1 is LNHDA and CDR2 SQIVND (reference sequence). The CDR3 is made up of 17 amino acids.

There are a few counts of this clonotype. This rearrangement joins TRBV28 to TRBJ1-1; perhaps TRBD1 as D (5 bases). Germline-derived CDR1 and CDR2 are MDHEN and SYDVKM. Trimming shortened V by 5 bases and J by 1 base, and 14 bases separated the two germline ends. This CDR3 region has 15 residues. DNA of the CDR3: TGTGCCAGCAGTACAAGCTGGGGGAAGAACACTGAAGCTTTCTTT. Protein: CASSTSWGKNTEAFF.

This clonotype was seen ten or more times. CDR3 sequence: CATSDSTGRETQYF. CDR3 sequence (DNA): TGTGCCACCAGTGATTCGACAGGGAGAGAGACCCAGTACTTC. The chain carries TRBV24-1 and TRBJ2-5; 7 bases align to TRBD1. Germline trimming cut 2 bases from V and 4 bases from J; bases unmatched to any gene: 3. This CDR3 is 14 amino acids long. CDR1 is KGHDR, CDR2 SFDVKD, per germline.

V gene TRBV7-9 combines with J gene TRBJ2-3; TRBD1 aligns across 9 bases. The CDR3 is made up of 16 amino acids. In germline, CDR1 is SEHNR, CDR2 FQNEAQ (reference sequence). V lost 5 bases, J lost 2 bases, and 8 bases stayed unmatched. The CDR3 DNA reads as TGTGCCAGCAGCACCGGACAGGGGTTACCCACAGATACGCAGTATTTT. Translation: CASSTGQGLPTDTQYF. The full variable domain, completed using reference TRBV7-9 and TRBJ2-3, is DTGVSQNPRHKITKRGQNVTFRCDPISEHNRLYWYRQTLGQGPEFLTYFQNEAQLEKSRLLSDRFSAERPKGSFSTLEIQRTEQGDSAMYLCASSTGQGLPTDTQYFGPGTRLTVL.

The rearrangement joins TRBV9 to TRBJ2-1; the match to TRBD2 covers 14 bases. There are 15 residues in the CDR3. V gave up 3 bases and J gave up 8 bases; unmatched junction bases: 4. Germline lookup yields CDR1 SGDLS and CDR2 YYNGEE. The CDR3 sequence is CASSALTSGRDEQFF. The CDR3 bases are TGTGCCAGCAGCGCTCTGACTAGCGGGAGGGATGAGCAGTTCTTC.

There are many counts of this clonotype. This chain connects TRBV27 to TRBJ1-2; D not certain. Trimming took 7 bases from V and 2 from J, leaving 17 bases between them. This CDR3 has 15 residues. Germline CDR1 MNHEY, CDR2 SMNVEV (reference sequence). CDR3 coding DNA: TGTGCCAGCACAAAAAGCGTACGGGCAAACTATGGCTACACCTTC. Translating gives CASTKSVRANYGYTF.

This clonotype has at least ten counts. The V gene is TRBV7-8, the J gene TRBJ2-1, with D maybe TRBD1 (7 bases). The germline gives CDR1 SGHVS, CDR2 FQNEAQ. The ends were cut back, 2 bases at V and 6 bases at J, with 14 bases in the middle. The CDR3 is 15 residues long. The CDR3 loop reads CASSLSNRGGNEQFF. The CDR3 DNA follows: TGTGCCAGCAGCTTATCGAACAGGGGAGGCAATGAGCAGTTCTTC.

This clonotype showed up many times. In DNA form, the CDR3 reads TGTGCCAGCAGCTTTGACTTTAGCTCCTACAATGAGCAGTTCTTC. As protein: CASSFDFSSYNEQFF. The rearrangement uses TRBV11-3 and TRBJ2-1; D gene ambiguous. CDR1 is SGHNT, CDR2 YENEEA, per germline. V dropped 3 bases and J dropped 0 bases, with 9 bases sitting between them. The CDR3 spans 15 residues.

This clonotype was detected many times. The V call is TRBV6-1, the J call TRBJ2-7; D might be TRBD2 (5 bases). From germline, CDR1 is MNHNS and CDR2 SASEGT. This CDR3 has 15 amino acids. Trimming cost V 7 bases and J 4 bases, with 20 bases left between them. As DNA, the CDR3 is TGTGCCAGCAAAGAAGGGCTAGCTTCGGGTTACGAGCAGTACTTC. Its translation is CASKEGLASGYEQYF.

This clonotype was picked up many times. The rearrangement links TRBV7-3 to TRBJ1-1, with 7 nucleotides matching TRBD1. The germline V gene has CDR1 SGHTA and CDR2 FQGTGA. V lost 0 bases, J lost 0 bases, and 4 bases stayed unmatched. The CDR3 length is 16 residues. The CDR3 sequence is CASSLTPQGVNTEAFF. In nucleotides, the CDR3 is TGTGCCAGCAGCTTAACGCCGCAGGGGGTGAACACTGAAGCTTTCTTT.

In this sample, this clonotype turned up many times. The chain employs TRBV2 and TRBJ1-1; tentatively, D is TRBD1 (5 bases). V was clipped by 8 bases and J by 0 bases, with 10 bases between them. The CDR3 has 13 amino acids. Per germline, CDR1 SNHLY and CDR2 FYNNEI. Here the CDR3 DNA reads TGTGCCAGCCTAATGACAGTGAACACTGAAGCTTTCTTT. Protein product: CASLMTVNTEAFF.

This clonotype was seen repeatedly, ten times or more. The rearrangement links TRBV27 to TRBJ1-2; tentative D call: TRBD1 (6 bases). This CDR3 has 13 residues. CDR1 and CDR2 from the germline V gene are MNHEY and SMNVEV (reference sequence). Between the trimmed V and J ends, which lost 8 bases and 8 bases, there was a span of 18 bases. CDR3 protein: CASFDRLEGGYTF. The CDR3 DNA sequence: TGTGCCAGCTTCGACAGGCTGGAAGGCGGCTACACCTTC.

V and J are TRBV2 and TRBJ2-1, with TRBD2 matching 10 bases. With V trimmed by 1 base and J by 5 bases, 5 bases remained unmatched. Germline lookup yields CDR1 SNHLY and CDR2 FYNNEI. CDR3 length equals 16 residues. CDR3 in amino acids: CASSEVLAGSHNEQFF. CDR3 DNA: TGTGCCAGCAGTGAAGTACTAGCGGGATCACACAATGAGCAGTTCTTC.

To note about this clonotype: Given a much more abundant clone one base away, this may be a read error. The chain recombines TRBV15 with TRBJ1-1; D gene uncertain. There are 13 residues in the CDR3. V was cut by 6 bases and J by 3 bases, with 11 bases left in between. The germline CDR1 and CDR2 sequences are LNHNV and YYDKDF (reference sequence). Here the CDR3 reads CATSFLLDTEAFF. The CDR3 DNA reads TGTGCCACCAGTTTCCTTCTGGACACTGAAGCTTTCTTT.

This clonotype was recorded at least ten times. V is TRBV6-1 and J is TRBJ2-7, with 8 bases identical to TRBD1. Trimming took 8 bases from V and 2 from J; bases not matched to a gene: 5. This CDR3 contains 13 residues. CDR1 is MNHNS and CDR2 is SASEGT in the germline V gene. CDR3 bases: TGTGCCAGCGGGGGCAGGGGGCCCTACGAGCAGTACTTC. Translating gives CASGGRGPYEQYF.